This entry concerns a single T cell receptor (beta chain). Trimming stripped 2 bases from V and 5 bases from J, with 6 bases between. From germline, CDR1 is MDHEN and CDR2 SYDVKM. This CDR3 is built from 12 residues. Profiled with immunoSEQ multiplex PCR; TCRdb holds only in-frame clones, not every one. The table records 7,000 to 9,000 clones, more than 30% of them present only once. The plating included around 200,000 irradiated, violet-dye-labeled stimulator cells together with around 200,000 CFSE-labeled responder cells. CD4 and CD8 responders that proliferated in the reaction were FACS-sorted. The data belong to a study of graft-versus-host responses after intestinal transplantation. For the study at large: Recipients across the board were started on anti-thymocyte globulin induction, then kept on tacrolimus and steroids for about 3 years.

The source material was alloreactive CD4+ T cells from a mixed lymphocyte reaction culture, sampled before transplantation. Subset described: CFSE-low proliferating T cells sorted from approximately six-day pre-transplant mixed lymphocyte reaction (GvH or HvG direction). The chain has TRBV28 and TRBJ1-2; D ambiguous. This receptor was obtained from a human patient who was an organ donor for intestinal transplantation. The CDR3 region has the DNA TGTGCCAGCAGTTTAATGTCTTATGGCTACACCTTC. This translates into CASSLMSYGYTF.